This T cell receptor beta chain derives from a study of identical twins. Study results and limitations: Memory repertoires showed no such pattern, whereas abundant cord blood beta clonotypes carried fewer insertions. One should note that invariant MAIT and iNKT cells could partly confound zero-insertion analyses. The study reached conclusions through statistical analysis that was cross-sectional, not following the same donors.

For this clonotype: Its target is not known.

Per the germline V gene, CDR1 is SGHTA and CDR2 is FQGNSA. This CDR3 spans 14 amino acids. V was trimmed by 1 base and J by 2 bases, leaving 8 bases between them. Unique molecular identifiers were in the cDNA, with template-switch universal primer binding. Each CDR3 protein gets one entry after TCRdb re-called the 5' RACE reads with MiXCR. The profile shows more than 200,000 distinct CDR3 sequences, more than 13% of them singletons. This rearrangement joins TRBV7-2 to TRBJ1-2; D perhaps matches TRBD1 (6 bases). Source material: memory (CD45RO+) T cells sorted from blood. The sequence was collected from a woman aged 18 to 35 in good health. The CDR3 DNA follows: TGTGCCAGCAGCTTAGGGACAGCCAACTATGGCTACACCTTC. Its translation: CASSLGTANYGYTF. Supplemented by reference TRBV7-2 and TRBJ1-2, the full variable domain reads GAGVSQSPSNKVTEKGKDVELRCDPISGHTALYWYRQSLGQGLEFLIYFQGNSAPDKSGLPSDRFSAERTGGSVSTLTIQRTQQEDSAVYLCASSLGTANYGYTFGSGTRLTVV.